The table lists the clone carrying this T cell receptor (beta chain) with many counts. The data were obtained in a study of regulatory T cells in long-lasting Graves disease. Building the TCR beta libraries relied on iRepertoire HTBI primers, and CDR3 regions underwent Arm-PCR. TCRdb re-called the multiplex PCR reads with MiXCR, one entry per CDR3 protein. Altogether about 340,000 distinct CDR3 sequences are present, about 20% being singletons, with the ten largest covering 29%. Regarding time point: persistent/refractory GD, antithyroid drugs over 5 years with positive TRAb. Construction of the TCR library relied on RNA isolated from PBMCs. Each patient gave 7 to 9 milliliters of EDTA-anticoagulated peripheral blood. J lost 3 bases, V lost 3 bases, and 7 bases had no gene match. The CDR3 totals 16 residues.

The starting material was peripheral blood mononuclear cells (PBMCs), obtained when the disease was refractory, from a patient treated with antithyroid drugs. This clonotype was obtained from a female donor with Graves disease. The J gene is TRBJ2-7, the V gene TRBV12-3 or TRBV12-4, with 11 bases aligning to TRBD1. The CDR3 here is CASSFAQGTGGYEQYF. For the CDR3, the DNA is TGTGCCAGCAGTTTTGCCCAGGGGACAGGGGGCTACGAGCAGTACTTC.